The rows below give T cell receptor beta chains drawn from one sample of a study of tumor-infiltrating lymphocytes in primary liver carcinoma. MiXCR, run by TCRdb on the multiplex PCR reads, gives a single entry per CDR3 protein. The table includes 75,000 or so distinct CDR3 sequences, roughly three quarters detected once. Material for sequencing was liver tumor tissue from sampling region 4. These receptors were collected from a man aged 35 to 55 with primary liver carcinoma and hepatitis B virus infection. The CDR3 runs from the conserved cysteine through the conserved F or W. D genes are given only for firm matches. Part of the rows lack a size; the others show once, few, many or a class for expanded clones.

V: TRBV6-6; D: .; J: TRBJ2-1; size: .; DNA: TGTGCCAGCAGGCTTAGCGTACCTAGCTCCTACAATGAGCCGTTCTTC; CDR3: CASRLSVPSSYNEPFF
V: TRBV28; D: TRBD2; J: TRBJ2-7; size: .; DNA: TGTGCCAGCAGTCTGACGGGAGGGCCAAGACAAGAGCAGTACTTC; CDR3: CASSLTGGPRQEQYF
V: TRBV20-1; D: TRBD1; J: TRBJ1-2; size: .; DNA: TGCAGTGCTAGAGAGGGACAGGGGTTTGGCTACACCTTC; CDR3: CSAREGQGFGYTF
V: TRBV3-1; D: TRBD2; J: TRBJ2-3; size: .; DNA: TGTGCCAACAGCCGGACTAGCGGGAGGATAGATACGCAGTATTTT; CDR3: CANSRTSGRIDTQYF
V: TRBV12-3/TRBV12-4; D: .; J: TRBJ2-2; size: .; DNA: TGTGCCAACAGTTTTAAGAACACCGGGGAGCTGTTTTTT; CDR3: CANSFKNTGELFF
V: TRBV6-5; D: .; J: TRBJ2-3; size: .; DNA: TGTGCCAGCAGCCAAGCAGGTTTTGGGATAGATACGCGGTATTTT; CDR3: CASSQAGFGIDTRYF
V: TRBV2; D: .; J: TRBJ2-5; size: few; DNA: TGTGCCAGCAACATGGGGTTGGAGACCCAGTACTTC; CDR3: CASNMGLETQYF
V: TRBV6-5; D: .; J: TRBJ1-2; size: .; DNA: TGTACCAGCAGTTCAGGTTCCGGCTACGCCTTC; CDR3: CTSSSGSGYAF
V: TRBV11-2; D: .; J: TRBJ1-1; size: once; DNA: TGTGCCAGTGGCTTCGATTTGGACGGAAGAGTCGCTGAAGCTTTCTTT; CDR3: CASGFDLDGRVAEAFF
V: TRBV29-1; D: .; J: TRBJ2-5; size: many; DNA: TGCAGCGGTGGGGGGAGAGAGACCCAGTACTTC; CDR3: CSGGGRETQYF
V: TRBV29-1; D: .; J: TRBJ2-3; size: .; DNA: TGCAGCGACAGCTCGCTATCGGCTGTATCCACAGATACGCAGTATTTT; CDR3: CSDSSLSAVSTDTQYF
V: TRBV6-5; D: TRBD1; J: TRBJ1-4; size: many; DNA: TGTGCCAGCAGTTACTCTGGGTGGACAGGAGTAAATGAAAAACTGTTTTTT; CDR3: CASSYSGWTGVNEKLFF
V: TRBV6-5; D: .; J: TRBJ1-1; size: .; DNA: TGTGCCAGCAGTTACGGATGGGTGATCACTGAAGCTTTCTTT; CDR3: CASSYGWVITEAFF
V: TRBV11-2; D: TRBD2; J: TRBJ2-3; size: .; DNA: TGTGCCAGCTTCGGGCGGGGGGGGTATTTT; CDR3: CASFGRGGYF
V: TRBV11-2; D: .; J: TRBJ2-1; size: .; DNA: TGTGCCAGCAGCTTTAGACTAGTCGGAGGGCCGAATGAGCAGTTCTTC; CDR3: CASSFRLVGGPNEQFF
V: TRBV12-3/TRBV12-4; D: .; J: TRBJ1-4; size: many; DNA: TGTGCCAGCAGTTTACAGGAGTTTTCGGAAAAACTGTTTTTT; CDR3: CASSLQEFSEKLFF
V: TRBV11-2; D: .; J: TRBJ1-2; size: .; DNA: TGTGCCAGCAGCTTAGATCTAGGGACTGTCACCTATGGCTACGCCTTC; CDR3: CASSLDLGTVTYGYAF
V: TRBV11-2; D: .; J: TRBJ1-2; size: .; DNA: TGTACCAGCAGGGAGAGGGACGCCACCTATGGCTACACCTTC; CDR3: CTSRERDATYGYTF
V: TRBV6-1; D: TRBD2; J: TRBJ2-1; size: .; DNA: TGTGTCAGCACCGAGACTAGCGGTTACAATGAGCAGTTCTTC; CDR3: CVSTETSGYNEQFF
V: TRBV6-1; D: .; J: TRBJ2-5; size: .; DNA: TGTGCCAGCTCCGGGGCAGTAGAGACCCAGTACTTC; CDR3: CASSGAVETQYF
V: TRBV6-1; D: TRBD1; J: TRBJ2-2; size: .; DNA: TGTGGCAGTCGGCCGGGACAGGGGTACACCGGGGAGTTGTTTTTT; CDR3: CGSRPGQGYTGELFF
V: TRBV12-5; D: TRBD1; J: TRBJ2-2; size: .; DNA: TGTGCTAGTGGTTTGACCCTGGCGGGACAGGGAGTTCGTACCGGGGAGCTGTTTTTT; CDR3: CASGLTLAGQGVRTGELFF
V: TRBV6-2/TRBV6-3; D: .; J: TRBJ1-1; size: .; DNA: TGTGCCAGCACCTCCGCAGGGTTCACTGAAGCTTTCTTT; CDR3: CASTSAGFTEAFF
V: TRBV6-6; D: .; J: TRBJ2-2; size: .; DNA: TGTGCCAGCAGTTACCCCGGCGGTGGGGGGACGGCCAGGGAGCCGTTTTTT; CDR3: CASSYPGGGGTAREPFF
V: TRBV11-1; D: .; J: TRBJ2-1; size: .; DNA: TGTGCGAGCAGCTTAGGCTTAACCCAATACAATGAGCAGTTCTTC; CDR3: CASSLGLTQYNEQFF
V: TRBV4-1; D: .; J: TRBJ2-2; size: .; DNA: TGCGCCAGCAGCCAAGCCCCGGGGGCCGGGGAGCCGTGTTTT; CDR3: CASSQAPGAGEPCF
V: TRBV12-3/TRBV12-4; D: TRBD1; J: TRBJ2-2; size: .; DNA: TGTGCCAGCAGTTTAACAGGAGGGAAGACAGGGGCGAACACCGGGGAGCTGTTTTTT; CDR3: CASSLTGGKTGANTGELFF
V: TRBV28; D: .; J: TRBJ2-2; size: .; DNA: TGTGCTAGCTTTAGCCCGGACGGGGCGAACACCGGGGAGCTGTTTTTT; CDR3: CASFSPDGANTGELFF
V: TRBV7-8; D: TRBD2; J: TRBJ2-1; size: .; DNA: TGTGCCAGCAGCTTGGGACTAGCGGGGGGCAATTTGCAGTTCTTC; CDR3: CASSLGLAGGNLQFF
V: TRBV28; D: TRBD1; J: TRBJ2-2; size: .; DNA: TGTGCCAGCAACAAAGGGGGCAGACACGGCGGGGAGCTGTTTTTT; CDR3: CASNKGGRHGGELFF
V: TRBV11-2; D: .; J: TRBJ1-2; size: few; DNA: TGTGCCAGTGGTGGGACAAGGATGAATGGCTACACCTTC; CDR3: CASGGTRMNGYTF
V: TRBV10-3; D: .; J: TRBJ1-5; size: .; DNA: TGTGCCATCAGTGACAGGAATCAGCCTCAGCATTTT; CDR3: CAISDRNQPQHF
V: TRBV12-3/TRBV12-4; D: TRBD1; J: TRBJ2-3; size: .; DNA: TGTGCCAGCGGTTTTATAGGGGGCACGCTTAGCACAGATACGCAGTGTTTT; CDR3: CASGFIGGTLSTDTQCF
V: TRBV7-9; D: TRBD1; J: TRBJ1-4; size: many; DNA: TGTGCCAGCAGCTTAGGGACAGGGGGTGAAAAACTGTTTTTT; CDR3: CASSLGTGGEKLFF
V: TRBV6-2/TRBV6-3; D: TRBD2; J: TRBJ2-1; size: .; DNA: TGTGCCAGCAGTTTAGCGGGAGGGCCCTACAATGAGCAGCTCTTC; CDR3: CASSLAGGPYNEQLF
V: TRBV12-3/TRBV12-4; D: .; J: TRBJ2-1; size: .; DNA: TGTGCCAGTAATATTACCGGGACTTCCGATGAGCGGTTCTTC; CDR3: CASNITGTSDERFF
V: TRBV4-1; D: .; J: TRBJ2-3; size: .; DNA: TGCGCCAGTAGCCAAGTCTATGGGACTGGGGGCACAGATACGCACTATTTT; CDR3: CASSQVYGTGGTDTHYF
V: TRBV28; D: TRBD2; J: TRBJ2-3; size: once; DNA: TGTGCCTGCAGTTTAACTAGCGGAGGACCCGGGGGAGATACGCAGTATTTT; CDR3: CACSLTSGGPGGDTQYF
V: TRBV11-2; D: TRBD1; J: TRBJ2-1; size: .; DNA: TGTGCCTGCAGCCTGTCCACAGGGGAAGTCTACAATGAGCAGTTCTTC; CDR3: CACSLSTGEVYNEQFF
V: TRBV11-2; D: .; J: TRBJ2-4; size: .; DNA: TGTGCCAGCAGCTTAGATACTAGCAGGATTGCCAAAAACATTCAGTACTTC; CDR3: CASSLDTSRIAKNIQYF
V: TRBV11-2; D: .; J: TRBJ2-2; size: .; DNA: TGTGCAAGCAGTACAATCACCGGGGAGCTGTTTTTT; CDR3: CASSTITGELFF
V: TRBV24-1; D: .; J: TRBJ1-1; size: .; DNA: TGTGCCACCAGTGAAGCCGGGACGGTGAACACTGAAGCTTTCTTT; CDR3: CATSEAGTVNTEAFF
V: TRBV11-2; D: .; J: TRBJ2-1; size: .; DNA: TGTACCACCGGGCAAGGCCAGCCATCCTACAATGAGCAGCTCTTC; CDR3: CTTGQGQPSYNEQLF
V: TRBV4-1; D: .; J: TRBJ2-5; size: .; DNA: TGTGCCAGCAGCCGAGAACTAGGCAAGGGAGAGACCCAGTACTTC; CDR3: CASSRELGKGETQYF
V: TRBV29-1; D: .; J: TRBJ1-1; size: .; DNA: TGTAGCGTTGACGGTCAGGGAGCCACTGAAGCTATCTTT; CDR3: CSVDGQGATEAIF
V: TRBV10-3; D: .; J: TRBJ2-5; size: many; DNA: TGTGCCATCAGGCCAGGGGAAGGCGGGGAGACCCAGTACTTC; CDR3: CAIRPGEGGETQYF
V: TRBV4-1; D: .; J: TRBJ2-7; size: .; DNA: TGCGTCAGCAGCCGAGATTTTGGCGGAAGCTCCTACGAGCAGTACTTC; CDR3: CVSSRDFGGSSYEQYF
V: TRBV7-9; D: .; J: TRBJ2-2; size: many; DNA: TGTGCCAGCAACTTCGATCCGGGACCGCGGGCCGGGGAGCTGTTTTTT; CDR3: CASNFDPGPRAGELFF
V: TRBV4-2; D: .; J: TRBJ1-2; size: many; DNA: TGTGCCAGCAGCCAAGGGACGGGTGGCTACACCTTC; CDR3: CASSQGTGGYTF
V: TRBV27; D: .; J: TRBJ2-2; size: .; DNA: TGTGCCAGCGGTTTGAACACCGGGGAGCTGTTTTTT; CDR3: CASGLNTGELFF
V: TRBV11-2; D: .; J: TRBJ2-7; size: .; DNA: TGTGCCAGCAGCTTGACCGACGGAACCTACGAACAGTACTTC; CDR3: CASSLTDGTYEQYF
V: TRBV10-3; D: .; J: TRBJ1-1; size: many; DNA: TGTGCCATCAGTGAGTCTGCGGGGAACACTGAAGCTTTCTTT; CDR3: CAISESAGNTEAFF